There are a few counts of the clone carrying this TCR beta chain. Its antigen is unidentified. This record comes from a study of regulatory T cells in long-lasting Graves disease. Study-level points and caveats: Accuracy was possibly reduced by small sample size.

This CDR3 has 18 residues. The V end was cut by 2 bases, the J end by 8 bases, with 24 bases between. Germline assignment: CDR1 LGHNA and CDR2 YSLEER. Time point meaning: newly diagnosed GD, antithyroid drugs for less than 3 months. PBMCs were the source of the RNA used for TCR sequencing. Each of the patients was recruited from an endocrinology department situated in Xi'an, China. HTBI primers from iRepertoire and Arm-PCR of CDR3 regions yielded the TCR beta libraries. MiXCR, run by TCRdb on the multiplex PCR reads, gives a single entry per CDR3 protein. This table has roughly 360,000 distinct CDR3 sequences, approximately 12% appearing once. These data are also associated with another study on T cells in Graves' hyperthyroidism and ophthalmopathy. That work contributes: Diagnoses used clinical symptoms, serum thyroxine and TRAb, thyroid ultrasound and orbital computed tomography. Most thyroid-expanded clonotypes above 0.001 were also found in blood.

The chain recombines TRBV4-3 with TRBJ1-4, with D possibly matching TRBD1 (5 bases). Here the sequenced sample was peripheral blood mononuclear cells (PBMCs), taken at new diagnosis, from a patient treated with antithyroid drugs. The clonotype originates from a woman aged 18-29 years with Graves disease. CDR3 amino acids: CASSQLPGSGGVGEKLFF. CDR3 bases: TGCGCCAGCAGCCAACTCCCGGGATCGGGGGGGGTTGGGGAAAAACTGTTTTTT.